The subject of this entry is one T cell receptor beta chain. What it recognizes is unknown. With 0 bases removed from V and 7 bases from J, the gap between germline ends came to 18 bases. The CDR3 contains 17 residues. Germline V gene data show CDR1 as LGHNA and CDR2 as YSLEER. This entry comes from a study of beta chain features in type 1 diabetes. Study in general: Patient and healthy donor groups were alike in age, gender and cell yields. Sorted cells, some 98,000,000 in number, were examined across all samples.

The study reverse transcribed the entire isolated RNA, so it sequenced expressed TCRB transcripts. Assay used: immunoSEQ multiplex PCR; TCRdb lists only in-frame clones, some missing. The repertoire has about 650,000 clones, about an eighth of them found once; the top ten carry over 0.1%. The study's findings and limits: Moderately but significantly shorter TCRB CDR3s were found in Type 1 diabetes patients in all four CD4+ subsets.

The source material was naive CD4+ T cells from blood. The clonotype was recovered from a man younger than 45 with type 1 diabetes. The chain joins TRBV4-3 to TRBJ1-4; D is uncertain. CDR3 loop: CASSQDHGRLGGEKLFF. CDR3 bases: TGCGCCAGCAGCCAAGATCACGGCCGGCTGGGAGGTGAAAAACTGTTTTTT.